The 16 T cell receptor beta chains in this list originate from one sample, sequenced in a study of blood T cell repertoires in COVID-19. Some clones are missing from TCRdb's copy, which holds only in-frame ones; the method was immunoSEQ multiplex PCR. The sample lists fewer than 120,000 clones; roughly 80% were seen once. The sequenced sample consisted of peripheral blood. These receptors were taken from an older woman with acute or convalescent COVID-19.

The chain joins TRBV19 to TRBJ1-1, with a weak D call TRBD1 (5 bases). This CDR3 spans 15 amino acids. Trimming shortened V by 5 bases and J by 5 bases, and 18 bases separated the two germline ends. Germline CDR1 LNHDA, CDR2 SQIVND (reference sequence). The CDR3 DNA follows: TGTGCCAGTAGTCCGAACGCGGGGCTACTGACTGAAGCTTTCTTT. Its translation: CASSPNAGLLTEAFF.

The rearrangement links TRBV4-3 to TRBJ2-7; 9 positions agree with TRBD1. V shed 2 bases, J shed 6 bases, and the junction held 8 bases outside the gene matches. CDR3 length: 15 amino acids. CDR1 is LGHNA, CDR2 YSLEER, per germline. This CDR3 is CASSQRTGQGSEQYF. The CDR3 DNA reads TGCGCCAGCAGCCAAAGAACCGGACAGGGGTCCGAGCAGTACTTC.

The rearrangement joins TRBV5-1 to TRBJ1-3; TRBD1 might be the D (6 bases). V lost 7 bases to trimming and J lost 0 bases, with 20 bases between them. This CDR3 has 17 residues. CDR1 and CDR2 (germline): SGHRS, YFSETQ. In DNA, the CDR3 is TGCGCCAGCGCACGAATACAGGGTAGAAGCTCTGGAAACACCATATATTTT. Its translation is CASARIQGRSSGNTIYF. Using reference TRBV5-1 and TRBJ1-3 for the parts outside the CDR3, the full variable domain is KAGVTQTPRYLIKTRGQQVTLSCSPISGHRSVSWYQQTPGQGLQFLFEYFSETQRNKGNFPGRFSGRQFSNSRSEMNVSTLELGDSALYLCASARIQGRSSGNTIYFGEGSWLTVV.

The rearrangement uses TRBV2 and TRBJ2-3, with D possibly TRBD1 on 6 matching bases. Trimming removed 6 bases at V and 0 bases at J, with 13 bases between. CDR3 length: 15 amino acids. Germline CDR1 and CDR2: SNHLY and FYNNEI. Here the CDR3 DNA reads TGTGCCAGCAGCAACAGGGCCCCTAGCACAGATACGCAGTATTTT. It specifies CASSNRAPSTDTQYF.

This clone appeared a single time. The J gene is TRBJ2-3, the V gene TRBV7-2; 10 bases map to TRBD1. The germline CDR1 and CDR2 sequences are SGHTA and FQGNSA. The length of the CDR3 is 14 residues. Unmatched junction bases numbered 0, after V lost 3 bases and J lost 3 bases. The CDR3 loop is CASSLGQGTDTQYF. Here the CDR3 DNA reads TGTGCCAGCAGCTTGGGACAGGGGACAGATACGCAGTATTTT.

In DNA form, the CDR3 reads TGCGCCAGCAGTGCTCGGGGGTTGGAGAATCAGCCCCAGCATTTT. Translation: CASSARGLENQPQHF. V is TRBV10-1 and J is TRBJ1-5, with a possible D match to TRBD1 (5 bases). V was clipped by 4 bases and J by 4 bases, with 14 bases between them. CDR1 and CDR2 (germline): WNHNN, SYGVQD (reference sequence). The CDR3 spans 15 residues.

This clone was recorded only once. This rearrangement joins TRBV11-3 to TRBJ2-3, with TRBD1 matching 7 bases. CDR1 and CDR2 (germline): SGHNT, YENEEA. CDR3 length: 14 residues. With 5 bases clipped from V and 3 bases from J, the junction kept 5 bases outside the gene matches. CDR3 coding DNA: TGTGCCAGCAGCAAGGACAGGCGGACAGATACGCAGTATTTT. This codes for CASSKDRRTDTQYF.

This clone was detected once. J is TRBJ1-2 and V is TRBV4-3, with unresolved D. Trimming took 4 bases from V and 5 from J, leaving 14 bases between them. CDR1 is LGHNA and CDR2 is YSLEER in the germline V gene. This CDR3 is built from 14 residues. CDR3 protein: CASSPDQASYGYTF. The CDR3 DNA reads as TGCGCCAGCAGCCCAGATCAAGCTAGTTATGGCTACACCTTC.

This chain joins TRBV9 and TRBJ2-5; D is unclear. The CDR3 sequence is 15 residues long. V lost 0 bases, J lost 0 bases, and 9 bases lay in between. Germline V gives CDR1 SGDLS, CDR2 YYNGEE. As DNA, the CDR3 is TGTGCCAGCAGCGTAGTCCCTCCGGACCAAGAGACCCAGTACTTC. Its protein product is CASSVVPPDQETQYF.

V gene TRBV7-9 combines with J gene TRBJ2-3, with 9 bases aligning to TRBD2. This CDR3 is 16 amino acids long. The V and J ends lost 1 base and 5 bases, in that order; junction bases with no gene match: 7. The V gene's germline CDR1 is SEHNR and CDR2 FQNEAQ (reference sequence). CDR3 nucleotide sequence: TGTGCCAGCAGCTTAGAGCCACAGCGGGGGGAAGATACGCAGTATTTT. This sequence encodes CASSLEPQRGEDTQYF.

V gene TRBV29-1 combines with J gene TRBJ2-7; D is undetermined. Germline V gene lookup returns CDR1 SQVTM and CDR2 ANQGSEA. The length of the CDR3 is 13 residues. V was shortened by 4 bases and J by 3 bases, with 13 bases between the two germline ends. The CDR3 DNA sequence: TGCAGCGTTGGAGCAGGTGAGAGCTACGAGCAGTACTTC. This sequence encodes CSVGAGESYEQYF.

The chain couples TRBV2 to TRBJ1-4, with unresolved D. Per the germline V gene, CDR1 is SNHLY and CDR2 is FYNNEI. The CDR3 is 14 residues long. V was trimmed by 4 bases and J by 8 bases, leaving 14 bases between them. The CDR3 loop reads CASSVATLWEKLFF. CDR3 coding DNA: TGTGCCAGCAGTGTCGCGACACTTTGGGAAAAACTGTTTTTT.

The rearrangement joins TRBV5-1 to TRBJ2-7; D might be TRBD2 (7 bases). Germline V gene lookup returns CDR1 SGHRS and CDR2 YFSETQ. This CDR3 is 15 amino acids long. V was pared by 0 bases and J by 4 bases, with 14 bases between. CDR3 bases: TGCGCCAGCAGCTTGGTGGGCGGGGGCGGGTACGAGCAGTACTTC. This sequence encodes CASSLVGGGGYEQYF.

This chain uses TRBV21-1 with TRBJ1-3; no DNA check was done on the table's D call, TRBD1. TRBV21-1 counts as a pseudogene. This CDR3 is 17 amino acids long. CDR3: CASSKGLEGGPGNTIYF. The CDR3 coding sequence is TGTGCCAGCAGCAAAGGTCTGGAAGGGGGCCCTGGAAACACCATATATTTT.

The CDR3 protein is CASTQTGQSPYEQYF. The CDR3 nucleotides read TGTGCCAGCACCCAAACGGGACAGAGTCCCTACGAGCAGTACTTC. V usage is TRBV5-4 and J usage is TRBJ2-7, with TRBD1 matching 7 bases. V shed 6 bases, J shed 2 bases, and the junction held 11 bases outside the gene matches. This CDR3 spans 15 amino acids. Per germline, CDR1 SGHNT and CDR2 YYREEE (reference sequence).

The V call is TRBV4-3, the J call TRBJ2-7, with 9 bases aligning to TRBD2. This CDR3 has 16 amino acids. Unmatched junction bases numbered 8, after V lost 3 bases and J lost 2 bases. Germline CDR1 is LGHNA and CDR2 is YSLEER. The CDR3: CASSHLGTSRPYEQYF. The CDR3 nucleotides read TGCGCCAGCAGCCATTTGGGGACTAGCAGGCCCTACGAGCAGTACTTC.